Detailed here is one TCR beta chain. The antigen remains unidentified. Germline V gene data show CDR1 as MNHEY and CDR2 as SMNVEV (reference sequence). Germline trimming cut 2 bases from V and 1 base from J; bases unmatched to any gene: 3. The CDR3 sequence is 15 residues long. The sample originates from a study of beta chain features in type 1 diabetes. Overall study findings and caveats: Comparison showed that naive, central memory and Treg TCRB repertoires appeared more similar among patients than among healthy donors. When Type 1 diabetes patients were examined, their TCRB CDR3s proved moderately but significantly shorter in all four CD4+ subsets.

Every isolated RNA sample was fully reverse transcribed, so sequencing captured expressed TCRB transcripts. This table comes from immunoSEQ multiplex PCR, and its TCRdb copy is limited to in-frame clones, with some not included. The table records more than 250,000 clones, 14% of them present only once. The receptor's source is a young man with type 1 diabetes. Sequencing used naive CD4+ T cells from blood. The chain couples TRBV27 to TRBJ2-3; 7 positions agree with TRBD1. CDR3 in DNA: TGTGCCAGCAGTTTAAAGGGGGCAGGCACAGATACGCAGTATTTT. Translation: CASSLKGAGTDTQYF.